This T cell receptor beta chain comes out of a study of blood T cell repertoires in COVID-19. The wider study: Material from acute and convalescent COVID-19 was sourced from the United States, Italy and Spain. Sources were T cells, B-cell-depleted T cells, or PBMCs; the material itself was cDNA or gDNA.

The CDR3 spans 14 residues. Trimming shortened V by 4 bases and J by 2 bases, and 6 bases separated the two germline ends. Germline loops: CDR1 KGHSH, CDR2 LQKENI. Patients from Seattle were sampled longitudinally, starting during active infection. As originally analysed: It was from reference gene primer amplification that nucleated cell counts were estimated. Here immunoSEQ multiplex PCR was the method, and the copy in TCRdb shows in-frame clones only, minus some. V, J and clone size derive from that table, while D and trimming were established from the DNA sequence. The sample yields about 230,000 clones, 86% seen once.

The receptor was isolated from a man aged 45 to 65 with COVID-19, enrolled during active disease. What was sequenced was peripheral blood. The chain joins TRBV18 to TRBJ1-6; no reliable D call. The CDR3 DNA is TGTGCCAGCTCACAGGAGACCTATAATTCACCCCTCCACTTT. Protein product: CASSQETYNSPLHF.